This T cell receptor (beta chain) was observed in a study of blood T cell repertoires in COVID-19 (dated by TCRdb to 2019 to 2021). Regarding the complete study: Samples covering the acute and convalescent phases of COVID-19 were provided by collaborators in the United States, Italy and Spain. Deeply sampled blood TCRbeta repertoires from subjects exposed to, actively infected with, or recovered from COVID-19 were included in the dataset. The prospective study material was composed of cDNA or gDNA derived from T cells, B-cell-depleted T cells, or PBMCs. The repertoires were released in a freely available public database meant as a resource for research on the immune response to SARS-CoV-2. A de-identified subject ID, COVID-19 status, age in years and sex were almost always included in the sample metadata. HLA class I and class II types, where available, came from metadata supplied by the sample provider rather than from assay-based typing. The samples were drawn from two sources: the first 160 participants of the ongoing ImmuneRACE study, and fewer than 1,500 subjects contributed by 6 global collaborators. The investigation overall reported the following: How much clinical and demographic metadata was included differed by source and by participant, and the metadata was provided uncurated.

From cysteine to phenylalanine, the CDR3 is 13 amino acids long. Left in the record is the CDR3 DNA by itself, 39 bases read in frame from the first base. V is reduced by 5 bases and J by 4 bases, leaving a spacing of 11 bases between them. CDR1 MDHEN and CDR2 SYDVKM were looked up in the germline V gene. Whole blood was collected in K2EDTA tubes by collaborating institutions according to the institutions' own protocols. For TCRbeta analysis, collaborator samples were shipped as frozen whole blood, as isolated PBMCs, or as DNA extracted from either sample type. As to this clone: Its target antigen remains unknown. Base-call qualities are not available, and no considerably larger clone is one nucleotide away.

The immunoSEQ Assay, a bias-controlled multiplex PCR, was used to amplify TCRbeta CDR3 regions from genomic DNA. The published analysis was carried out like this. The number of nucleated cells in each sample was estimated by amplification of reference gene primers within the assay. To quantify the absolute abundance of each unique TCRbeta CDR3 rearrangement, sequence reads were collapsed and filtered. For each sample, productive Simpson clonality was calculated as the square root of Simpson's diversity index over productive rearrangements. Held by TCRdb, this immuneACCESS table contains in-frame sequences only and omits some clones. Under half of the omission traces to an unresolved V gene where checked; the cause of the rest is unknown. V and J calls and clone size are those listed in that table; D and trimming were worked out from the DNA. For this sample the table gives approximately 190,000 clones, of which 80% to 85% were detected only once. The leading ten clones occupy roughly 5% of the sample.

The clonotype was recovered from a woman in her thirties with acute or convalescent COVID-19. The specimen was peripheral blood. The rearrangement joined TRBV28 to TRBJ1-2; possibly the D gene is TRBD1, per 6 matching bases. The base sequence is TGTGCCAGCAGTCTCCGGGACACCTATGGCTACACCTTC. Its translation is CASSLRDTYGYTF.